The 7 T cell receptor beta chains given below trace back to one sample, sequenced in a study of blood T cell repertoires in COVID-19. Data came from immunoSEQ multiplex PCR; TCRdb stores just in-frame clones and leaves some out. The sample consists of almost 400,000 clones, more than 75% of them appearing once. Sequences were obtained from peripheral blood. These receptors originate from a woman between 55 and 75 years old with COVID-19, enrolled during active disease.

This clone has a handful of counts. V and J are TRBV28 and TRBJ1-2; 7 bases line up with TRBD1. Trimming removed 3 bases from V and 5 bases from J; junction bases left unmatched: 6. The CDR3 sequence is 14 residues long. Germline CDR1 MDHEN, CDR2 SYDVKM. The CDR3: CASSFTRTGYGYTF. CDR3 nucleotides: TGTGCCAGCAGTTTTACCAGGACAGGATATGGCTACACCTTC.

V usage is TRBV10-3 and J usage is TRBJ1-5; no clear D. Trimming left V 1 base short and J 7 bases short, with 11 bases between. The CDR3 has 14 amino acids. The germline V gene encodes CDR1 ENHRY and CDR2 SYGVKD. Here the CDR3 DNA reads TGTGCCATCAGTGAGTTAGGAGGCAGCCAGCCCCAGCATTTT. Translated, it gives CAISELGGSQPQHF.

This clone was recorded only once. The chain links TRBV4-2 to TRBJ1-5; D is possibly TRBD1 (6 bases). Per the germline V gene, CDR1 is LGHNA and CDR2 is YNFKEQ. This CDR3 region has 16 residues. V lost 5 bases and J 3 bases, leaving 17 bases between the germline ends. The DNA of the CDR3 is TGTGCCAGCAGCACCGGGGGGCGGTTCCCCAATCAGCCCCAGCATTTT. Translation gives CASSTGGRFPNQPQHF.

This chain connects TRBV2 to TRBJ2-3; D is undetermined. V lost 5 bases and J lost 2, with 11 bases in between. The germline gives CDR1 SNHLY, CDR2 FYNNEI. The CDR3 consists of 14 residues. CDR3 protein: CASSSALTTDTQYF. The DNA for the CDR3 is TGTGCCAGCAGTTCCGCCCTAACCACAGATACGCAGTATTTT.

This clone was recorded only once. This chain connects TRBV19 to TRBJ1-1; D unresolved. CDR1 is LNHDA and CDR2 is SQIVND in the germline V gene (reference sequence). The CDR3 totals 12 residues. V was trimmed by 6 bases and J by 8 bases, leaving 13 bases between them. The CDR3 is CASRQNRGEAFF. The DNA of the CDR3 is TGTGCCAGTAGGCAAAACCGAGGAGAAGCTTTCTTT.

V gene TRBV28 combines with J gene TRBJ1-3; D is unresolved. From germline, CDR1 is MDHEN and CDR2 SYDVKM. CDR3 length: 17 residues. Trimming cost V 5 bases and J 4 bases, with 21 bases left between them. The CDR3 nucleotides read TGTGCCAGCAGTCGCCCGGGGATGACTTCCCGCGGAAACACCATATATTTT. As protein: CASSRPGMTSRGNTIYF.

V and J are TRBV28 and TRBJ1-2; D is perhaps TRBD1 (5 bases). Trimming took off 8 bases at V and 6 bases at J, with 13 bases between the two ends. The CDR3 sequence is 12 residues long. CDR1 and CDR2 from the germline V gene are MDHEN and SYDVKM. CDR3 in amino acids: CASERIQDGYTF. CDR3 DNA: TGTGCCAGCGAGCGAATACAGGATGGCTACACCTTC.